The 32 T cell receptor beta chains in this list originate from one sample, sequenced in a study of monozygotic twins with inflammatory bowel disease (dated 2019 in TCRdb). The library was built by means of 5' RACE. For sequencing, an Illumina HiSeq 2500 was employed. After TCRdb reprocessed the reads, each CDR3 protein sequence was kept as one row, without DNA. This sample's listing comprises about 140,000 distinct CDR3 sequences. The ten most abundant clones make up 2% to 3% of the sample. Sequenced input: blood. These receptors all stem from a human donor with ulcerative colitis or Crohn's disease, or a healthy co-twin of an affected twin (not recorded which).

The chain joins TRBV5-1 to TRBJ1-2; TCRdb designates TRBD1, a call that cannot be tested without DNA. The CDR3 is made up of 14 amino acids. Germline CDR1 reads SGHRS; CDR2 reads YFSETQ. CDR3 sequence: CASSFGQGNYGYTF.

The V and J genes are TRBV24-1 and TRBJ2-3; TCRdb calls TRBD2, which cannot be checked without DNA. This CDR3 comprises 16 residues. The germline V gene encodes CDR1 KGHDR and CDR2 SFDVKD. CDR3 sequence: CATSTTSDWGTDTQYF.

This rearrangement joins TRBV2 to TRBJ2-5; TCRdb calls TRBD1, which cannot be checked without DNA. CDR1 SNHLY and CDR2 FYNNEI come from the germline V gene. The CDR3 is 14 amino acids. CDR3 loop: CAGGGDSHQETQYF.

The rearrangement uses TRBV7-2 and TRBJ1-2; TCRdb picks TRBD1, but there is no DNA to check that call. Germline V CDR1 and CDR2: SGHTA, FQGNSA. The CDR3 consists of 13 residues. This CDR3 is CASSLDSSNGYTF.

V is TRBV6-1 and J is TRBJ1-6. The CDR3 runs 16 residues. Germline V gene lookup returns CDR1 MNHNS and CDR2 SASEGT. The CDR3 sequence: CASNNGRSSYNSPLHF.

The CDR3 is CATSDHRLAGSTDTQYF. J is TRBJ2-3 and V is TRBV24-1; TCRdb proposes TRBD2, but this gene call is untestable without DNA. Germline values: CDR1 KGHDR, CDR2 SFDVKD. The CDR3 has 17 residues.

The rearrangement joins TRBV5-1 to TRBJ1-6; TCRdb lists TRBD1, though no DNA is available to test this call. Germline V lookup: CDR1 SGHRS, CDR2 YFSETQ. This CDR3 comprises 15 residues. CDR3 sequence reads: CASSPEAGAGSPLHF. The complete variable domain, with remaining parts taken from reference TRBV5-1 and TRBJ1-6, reads KAGVTQTPRYLIKTRGQQVTLSCSPISGHRSVSWYQQTPGQGLQFLFEYFSETQRNKGNFPGRFSGRQFSNSRSEMNVSTLELGDSALYLCASSPEAGAGSPLHFGNGTRLTVT.

The chain carries TRBV20-1 and TRBJ2-2; TCRdb's assignment of TRBD1 cannot be checked, as there is no DNA. The length of the CDR3 is 16 residues. Germline V gives CDR1 DFQATT, CDR2 SNEGSKA (reference sequence). CDR3 in amino acids: CSATKTLAGASGELFF.

The CDR3 loop reads CASSLGPLDPWGIRKVPNTEAFF. The chain links TRBV5-1 to TRBJ1-1; with no DNA, the TCRdb D assignment of TRBD1 cannot be verified. The CDR3 contains 23 residues. Germline CDR1 and CDR2: SGHRS and YFSETQ.

The chain is built from TRBV6-1 and TRBJ2-7; TCRdb returns TRBD1, unconfirmable since there is no DNA. There are 17 residues in the CDR3. Germline CDR1 and CDR2: MNHNS and SASEGT. The CDR3: CASTNNRPQGPTYEQYF.

The CDR3 region is CARSRSSRRETQYF. The chain is built from TRBV5-3 and TRBJ2-5; the TCRdb call, TRBD1, lacks DNA for checking. TRBV5-3 is recorded as an ORF, its role being uncertain. This CDR3 spans 14 amino acids.

The chain joins TRBV20-1 to TRBJ1-2; TCRdb's D gene call, TRBD1, goes unchecked for lack of DNA. There are 15 residues in the CDR3. Germline CDR1 and CDR2: DFQATT and SNEGSKA (reference sequence). This CDR3 is CSAGTGGVVGYGYTF.

V usage is TRBV25-1 and J usage is TRBJ1-2; the D call of TRBD1 rests on TCRdb alone, since no DNA is present to check it. CDR1 MGHDK and CDR2 SYGVNS come from the germline V gene. The CDR3 runs 15 residues. The CDR3 protein is CASSTGSSANYGFTF.

The rearrangement links TRBV19 to TRBJ2-1; TCRdb returns TRBD1, unconfirmable since there is no DNA. This CDR3 has 16 residues. Per germline, CDR1 LNHDA and CDR2 SQIVND (reference sequence). This chain's CDR3 is CASSIVDRLGLNEQFF. Complete variable domain (other parts from reference TRBV19 and TRBJ2-1): DGGITQSPKYLFRKEGQNVTLSCEQNLNHDAMYWYRQDPGQGLRLIYYSQIVNDFQKGDIAEGYSVSREKKESFPLTVTSAQKNPTAFYLCASSIVDRLGLNEQFFGPGTRLTVL.

This CDR3 reads CSARVETGRLDQPQHF. J is TRBJ1-5 and V is TRBV20-1. The CDR3 sequence is 16 residues long. Germline V gives CDR1 DFQATT, CDR2 SNEGSKA (reference sequence).

J is TRBJ2-7 and V is TRBV20-1; TCRdb calls TRBD1, which cannot be checked without DNA. The CDR3 extends over 17 amino acids. Germline V CDR1 and CDR2: DFQATT, SNEGSKA (reference sequence). CDR3 region: CSARDQQGGPLFYEQYF.

The chain employs TRBV12-3 or TRBV12-4 and TRBJ2-7; TCRdb calls TRBD1, which cannot be checked without DNA. The CDR3 is 13 residues long. CDR3 sequence: CASTRDRGHEQYF.

The J gene is TRBJ2-7, the V gene TRBV6-5. This CDR3 comprises 14 residues. Per the germline V gene, CDR1 is MNHEY and CDR2 is SVGAGI. CDR3 region: CASSHYGGPYEQYF.

The V gene is TRBV6-5, the J gene TRBJ2-7; the TRBD1 assignment by TCRdb is unverifiable without DNA. The CDR3 has 18 amino acids. From germline, CDR1 is MNHEY and CDR2 SVGAGI. CDR3 amino acids: CASSYGSFPGTGGYEQYF.

The chain employs TRBV20-1 and TRBJ1-4; there is no DNA to check the TCRdb D call of TRBD1. Germline values: CDR1 DFQATT, CDR2 SNEGSKA (reference sequence). The CDR3 is made up of 16 amino acids. CDR3 region: CSARGSRGPSNENLFF.

This CDR3 reads CASRRLAGGADTQYF. The rearrangement uses TRBV12-3 or TRBV12-4 and TRBJ2-3; TCRdb's D call, TRBD2, is unchecked because there is no DNA. The CDR3 has 15 amino acids.

The chain has TRBV5-1 and TRBJ1-1. Looked up from germline, CDR1 is SGHRS and CDR2 is YFSETQ. CDR3 size: 14 residues. CDR3 residues: CASSLGHWNTEAFF.

The chain recombines TRBV20-1 with TRBJ2-6; as DNA is missing, the TRBD1 call by TCRdb cannot be tested. The CDR3 runs to 15 residues. Germline V gives CDR1 DFQATT, CDR2 SNEGSKA (reference sequence). CDR3: CSADDRGSGANVLTF.

This chain connects TRBV19 to TRBJ2-2; TCRdb's D gene call, TRBD1, goes unchecked for lack of DNA. Germline lookup yields CDR1 LNHDA and CDR2 SQIVND (reference sequence). This CDR3 comprises 14 residues. CDR3 amino acids: CASSIRGDTGELFF.

The CDR3 sequence is CASSLRGSVYEQYF. V usage is TRBV12-3 or TRBV12-4 and J usage is TRBJ2-7. CDR3 length equals 14 residues.

The V and J genes are TRBV7-3 and TRBJ1-5; TCRdb outputs TRBD1, but without DNA this stays unchecked. The CDR3 runs 15 residues. In germline, CDR1 is SGHTA, CDR2 FQGTGA. The CDR3 is CASSWTGGQDQPQHF.

The V and J genes are TRBV25-1 and TRBJ1-2; TCRdb designates TRBD1, a call that cannot be tested without DNA. The CDR3 totals 13 residues. The V gene's germline CDR1 is MGHDK and CDR2 SYGVNS. CDR3 amino acids: CASSRTPNYGYTF.

The chain links TRBV7-9 to TRBJ2-7; there is no DNA to check the TCRdb D call of TRBD1. Germline CDR1 SEHNR, CDR2 FQNEAQ (reference sequence). This CDR3 comprises 16 residues. CDR3: CASSLGLPGSGYEQYF.

The chain recombines TRBV2 with TRBJ2-1; TCRdb designates TRBD1, a call that cannot be tested without DNA. CDR1 and CDR2 (germline): SNHLY, FYNNEI. The CDR3 consists of 13 residues. The CDR3: CASSDPGNNEQFF.

CDR3 sequence: CASSLDRFIQYF. The V call is TRBV6-2 or TRBV6-3, the J call TRBJ2-4; as DNA is missing, the TRBD1 call by TCRdb cannot be tested. Germline CDR1 is MNHEY and CDR2 is SVGEGT. The CDR3 has 12 residues.

The rearrangement joins TRBV20-1 to TRBJ2-1; the TRBD1 assignment by TCRdb is unverifiable without DNA. The CDR3 loop spans 17 amino acids. Germline values: CDR1 DFQATT, CDR2 SNEGSKA (reference sequence). The CDR3 reads CSARWPGRGGSYNEQFF.

This chain links TRBV7-7 with TRBJ2-2; as DNA is missing, the TRBD1 call by TCRdb cannot be tested. Per germline, CDR1 SSHAT and CDR2 FNYEAQ (reference sequence). The CDR3 length is 15 residues. The CDR3 region is CASSPNTGFIGELFF.